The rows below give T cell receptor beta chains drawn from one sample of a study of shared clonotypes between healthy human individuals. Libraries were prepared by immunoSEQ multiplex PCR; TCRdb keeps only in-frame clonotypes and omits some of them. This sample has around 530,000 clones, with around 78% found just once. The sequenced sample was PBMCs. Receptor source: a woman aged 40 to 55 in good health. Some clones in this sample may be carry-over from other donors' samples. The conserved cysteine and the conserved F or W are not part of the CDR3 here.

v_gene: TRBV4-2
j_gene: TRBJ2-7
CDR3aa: ASSQTLGQGGEQY

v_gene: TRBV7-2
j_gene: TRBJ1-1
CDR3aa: ASSLDRTAAF

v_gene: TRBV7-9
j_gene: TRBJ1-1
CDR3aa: ASSRQGSTEAF

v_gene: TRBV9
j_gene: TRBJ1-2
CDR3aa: ASSTGQGVYGYT

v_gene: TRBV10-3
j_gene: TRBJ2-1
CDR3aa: AISESGGEQF

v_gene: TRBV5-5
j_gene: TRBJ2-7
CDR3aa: ASYGPSGGEQY

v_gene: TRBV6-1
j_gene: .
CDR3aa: ASRSGAGYEQY

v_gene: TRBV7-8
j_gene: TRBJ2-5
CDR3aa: ASSPHPVNQETQY

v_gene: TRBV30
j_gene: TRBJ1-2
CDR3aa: AWSVESGGDGYT

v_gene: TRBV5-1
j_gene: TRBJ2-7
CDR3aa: ASLAKISYEQY

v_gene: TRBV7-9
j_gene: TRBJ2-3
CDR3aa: ASSLKGGVVDTQY

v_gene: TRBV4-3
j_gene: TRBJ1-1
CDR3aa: ASSPGQGRVNTEAF

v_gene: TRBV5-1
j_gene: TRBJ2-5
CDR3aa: ASSLVTSGSGETQY

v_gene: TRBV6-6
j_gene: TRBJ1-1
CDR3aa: ASSYSRATFTEAF

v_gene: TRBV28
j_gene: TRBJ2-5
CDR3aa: ASRMTSGSWETQY

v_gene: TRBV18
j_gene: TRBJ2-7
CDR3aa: ASSPRFSARYEQY

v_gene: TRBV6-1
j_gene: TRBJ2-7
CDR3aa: ASSKSTSYEQY

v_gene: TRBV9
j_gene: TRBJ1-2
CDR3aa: ASSGRGRGYT

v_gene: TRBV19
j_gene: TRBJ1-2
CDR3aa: ASSITGQSGGYT

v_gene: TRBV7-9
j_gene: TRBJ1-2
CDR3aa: ASSPPPLNYGYT

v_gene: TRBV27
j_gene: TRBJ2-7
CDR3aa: ASSFTYRGRYEQY

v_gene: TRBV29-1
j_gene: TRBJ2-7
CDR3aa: SVETDRTYEQY

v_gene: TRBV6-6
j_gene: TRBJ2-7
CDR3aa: ATRSRGRGPEQY

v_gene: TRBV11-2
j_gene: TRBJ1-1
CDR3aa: ASSLQGNTEAF

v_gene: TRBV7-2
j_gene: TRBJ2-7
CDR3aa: ASRLSLSGPFYEQY

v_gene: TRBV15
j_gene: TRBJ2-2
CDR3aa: ATSTRTSGRDKNTGELF

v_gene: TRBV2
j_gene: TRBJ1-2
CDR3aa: ASSRGQGNYGYT

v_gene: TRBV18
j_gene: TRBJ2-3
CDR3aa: ASSPPGALKDTQY

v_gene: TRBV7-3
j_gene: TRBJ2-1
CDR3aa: ASSWRGGYNEQF

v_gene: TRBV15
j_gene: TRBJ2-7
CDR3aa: ATSRDGGQSYEQY

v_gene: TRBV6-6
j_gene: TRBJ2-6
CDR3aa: ASSSPRSSGANVLT

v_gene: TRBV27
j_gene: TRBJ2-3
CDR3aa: ASSPGTVSTDTQY

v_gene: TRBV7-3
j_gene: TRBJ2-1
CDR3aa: ASSLTAGGDYNEQF

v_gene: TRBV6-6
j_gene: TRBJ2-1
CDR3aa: ASSYSRSNEQF

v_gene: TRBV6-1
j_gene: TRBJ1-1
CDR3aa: ASSEDSGAAGSNEAF

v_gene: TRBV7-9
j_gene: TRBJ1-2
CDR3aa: ASSLGGIGYGYT

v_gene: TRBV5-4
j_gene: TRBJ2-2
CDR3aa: ASSLVDGYTGELF

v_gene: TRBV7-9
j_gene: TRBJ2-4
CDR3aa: ASSLGADRAVLTKNIQY

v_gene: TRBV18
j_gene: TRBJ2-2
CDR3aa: ASSPPGTAANTGELF

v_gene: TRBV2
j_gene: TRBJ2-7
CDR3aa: ASSVTGNGEQY

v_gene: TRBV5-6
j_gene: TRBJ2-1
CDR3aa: ASSRGSSGTYYNEQF

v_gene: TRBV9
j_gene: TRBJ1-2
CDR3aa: ASSVGRADYGYT

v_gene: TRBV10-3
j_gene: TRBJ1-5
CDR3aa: AISGSGVSNQPQH

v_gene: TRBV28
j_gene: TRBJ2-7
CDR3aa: ASWGSSYEQY

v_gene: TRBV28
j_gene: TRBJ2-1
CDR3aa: ASSFREQQF

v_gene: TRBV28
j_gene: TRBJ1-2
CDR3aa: ASSLDRLISGYT

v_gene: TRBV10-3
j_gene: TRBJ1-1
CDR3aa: ASQEGARNTEAF

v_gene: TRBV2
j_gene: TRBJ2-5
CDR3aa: ASSVRRETQY

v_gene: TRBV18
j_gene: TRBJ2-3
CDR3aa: ASSPNRAGEDTQY

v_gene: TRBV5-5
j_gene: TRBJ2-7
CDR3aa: ASSLGVRLAGAYEQY

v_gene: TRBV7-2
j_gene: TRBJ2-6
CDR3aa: ASSLVGDGANVLT

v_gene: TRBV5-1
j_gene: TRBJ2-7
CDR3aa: ASSPLGRGLDEQY

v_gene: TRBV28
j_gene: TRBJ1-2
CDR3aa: ASSLLNANGYT

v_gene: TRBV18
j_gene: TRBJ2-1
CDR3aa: ASSPSGLAGEQF

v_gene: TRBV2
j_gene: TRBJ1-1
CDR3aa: ASSEAGGWTEAF

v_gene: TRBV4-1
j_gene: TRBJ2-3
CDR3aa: ASSQDIASDSTDTQY

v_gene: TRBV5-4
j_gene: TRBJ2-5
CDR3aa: ASGFLRQTQETQY